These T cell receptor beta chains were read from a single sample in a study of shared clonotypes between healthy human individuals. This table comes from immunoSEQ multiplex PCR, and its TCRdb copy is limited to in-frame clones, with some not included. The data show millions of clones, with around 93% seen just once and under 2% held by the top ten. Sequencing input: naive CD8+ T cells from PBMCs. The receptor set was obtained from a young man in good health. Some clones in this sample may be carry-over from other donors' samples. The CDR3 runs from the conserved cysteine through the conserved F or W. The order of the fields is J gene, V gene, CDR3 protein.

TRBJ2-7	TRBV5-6	CASSLAGTGAHEQYF
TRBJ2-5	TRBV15	CATRGPGETGETQYF
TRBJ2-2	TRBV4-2	CASSLEAGSGELFF
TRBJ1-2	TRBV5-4	CASSPGRIPRHGYTF
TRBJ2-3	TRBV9	CASSFPRRGDSTDTQYF
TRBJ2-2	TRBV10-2	CASSDYSGMGTSSYTGELFF
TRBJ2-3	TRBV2	CASSEKNRGYGTDTQYF
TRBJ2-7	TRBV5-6	CASSLGFEVSFYEQYF
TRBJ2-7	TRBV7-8	CASSLSKNTSGRAYEQYF
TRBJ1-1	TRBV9	CASSAWTGPGNTEAFF
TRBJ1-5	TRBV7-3	CVPAAEFYSNQPQHF
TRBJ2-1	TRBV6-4	CASSDPFATTGSSYNEQFF
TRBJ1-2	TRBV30	CAWIEQGGYTF
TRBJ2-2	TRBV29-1	CSARVPSGELFF
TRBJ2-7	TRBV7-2	CASSPTRGTYEQYF
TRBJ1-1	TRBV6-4	CASSDGGHTEAFF
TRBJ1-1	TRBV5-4	CASSFTGSPYEAFF
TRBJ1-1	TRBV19	CASSMWVGRLEAFF
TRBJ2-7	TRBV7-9	CASSLRDRYEQYF
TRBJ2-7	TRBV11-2	CASSTDARSSYEQYF
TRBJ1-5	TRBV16	CASSLWTGGSNQPQHF
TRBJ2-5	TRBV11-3	CASSWTVQETQYF
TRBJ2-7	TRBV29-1	CSVIDRSYEQYF
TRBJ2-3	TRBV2	CASGGESSGTDTQYF
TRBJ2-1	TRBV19	CASSIVAAVAYNEQFF
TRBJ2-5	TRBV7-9	CASSPHGQADAGTQYF
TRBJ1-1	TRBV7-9	CASSLVFKGGPNTEAFF
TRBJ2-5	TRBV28	CASSLGWDQETQYF
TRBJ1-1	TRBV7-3	CASSLTGMGQPEAFF
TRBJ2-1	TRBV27	CASSFGAYNEQFF
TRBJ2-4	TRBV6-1	CATREGANIQYF
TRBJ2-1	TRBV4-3	CASSHGRGSYNEQFF
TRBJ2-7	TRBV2	CASSEARGRTYEQYF
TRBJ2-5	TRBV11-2	CASSTLRGAGETQYF
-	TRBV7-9	CASSTGDRTYEQYF
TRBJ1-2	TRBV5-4	CATSIDLYGYTF
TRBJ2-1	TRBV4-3	CASSPGLAGGLGQFF
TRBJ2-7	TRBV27	CASSLSPSRAYEQYF
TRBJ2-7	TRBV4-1	CASSPTSGNYEQYF
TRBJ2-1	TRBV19	CASSISPYNEQFF
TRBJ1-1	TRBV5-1	CASSLAALNTEAFF
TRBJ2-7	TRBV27	CASSLTGTGTYEQYF
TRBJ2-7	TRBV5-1	CASSLRDRGYEQYF
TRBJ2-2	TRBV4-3	CASSPRLAGVNTGELFF
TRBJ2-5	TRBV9	CASSAFWRPGETQYF
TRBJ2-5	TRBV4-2	CASSQGRGETQYF
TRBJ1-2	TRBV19	CASSPGQAYGYTF
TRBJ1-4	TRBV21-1	CASSTQNGNEKLFF
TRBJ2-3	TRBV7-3	CASSSAGRPSTDTQYF
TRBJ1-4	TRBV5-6	CASSFGEEKLFF
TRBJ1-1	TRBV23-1	CASSQSRGNTEAFF
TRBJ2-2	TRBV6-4	CASSGEGNTGELFF
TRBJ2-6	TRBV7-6	CASSLGRAGANVLTF
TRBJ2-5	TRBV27	CASSPSGRADETQYF